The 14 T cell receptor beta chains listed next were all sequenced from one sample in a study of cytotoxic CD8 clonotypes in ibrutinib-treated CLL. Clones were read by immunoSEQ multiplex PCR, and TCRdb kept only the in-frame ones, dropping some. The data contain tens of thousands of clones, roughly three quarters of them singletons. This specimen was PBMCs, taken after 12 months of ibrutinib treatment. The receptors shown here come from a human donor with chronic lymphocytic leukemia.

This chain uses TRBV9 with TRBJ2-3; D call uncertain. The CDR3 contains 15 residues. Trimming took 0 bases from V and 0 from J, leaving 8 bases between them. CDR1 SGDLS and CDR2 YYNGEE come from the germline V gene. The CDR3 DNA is TGTGCCAGCAGCGTAGTTGCTTCTAGCACAGATACGCAGTATTTT. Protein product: CASSVVASSTDTQYF.

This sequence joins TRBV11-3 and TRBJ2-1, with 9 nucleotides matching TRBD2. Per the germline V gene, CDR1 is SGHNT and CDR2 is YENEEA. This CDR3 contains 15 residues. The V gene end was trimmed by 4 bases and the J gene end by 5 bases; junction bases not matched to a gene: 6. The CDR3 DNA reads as TGTGCCAGCAGCTCCCTAGCGGGATCTAACAATGAGCAGTTCTTC. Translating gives CASSSLAGSNNEQFF.

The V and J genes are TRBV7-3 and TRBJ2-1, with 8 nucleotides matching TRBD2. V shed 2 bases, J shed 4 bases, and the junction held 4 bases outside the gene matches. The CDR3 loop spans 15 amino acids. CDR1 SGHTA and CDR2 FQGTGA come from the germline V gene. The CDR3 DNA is TGTGCCAGCAGCTTAGACGGGAGGGGGTACAATGAGCAGTTCTTC. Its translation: CASSLDGRGYNEQFF. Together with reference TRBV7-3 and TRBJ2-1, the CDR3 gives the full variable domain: GAGVSQTPSNKVTEKGKYVELRCDPISGHTALYWYRQSLGQGPEFLIYFQGTGAADDSGLPNDRFFAVRPEGSVSTLKIQRTERGDSAVYLCASSLDGRGYNEQFFGPGTRLTVL.

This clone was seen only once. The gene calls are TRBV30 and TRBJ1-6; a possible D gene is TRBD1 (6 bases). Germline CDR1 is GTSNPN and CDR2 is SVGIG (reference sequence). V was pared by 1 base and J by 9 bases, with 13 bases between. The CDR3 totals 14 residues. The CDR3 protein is CAWSATGYGSPLHF. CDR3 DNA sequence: TGTGCCTGGAGTGCCACAGGGTACGGTTCACCCCTCCACTTT.

This chain's CDR3 is CATYYSDYEQYF. The CDR3 DNA is TGTGCCACCTATTACAGCGACTACGAGCAGTACTTC. The genes are TRBV6-1 and TRBJ2-7; D gene unclear. This CDR3 has 12 amino acids. Trimming cost V 10 bases and J 3 bases, with 13 bases left between them. Germline V gene lookup returns CDR1 MNHNS and CDR2 SASEGT.

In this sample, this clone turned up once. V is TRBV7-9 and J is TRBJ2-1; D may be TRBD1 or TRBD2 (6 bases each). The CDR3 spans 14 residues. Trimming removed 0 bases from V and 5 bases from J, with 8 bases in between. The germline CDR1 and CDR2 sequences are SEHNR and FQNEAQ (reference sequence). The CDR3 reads CASSLAGGHNEQFF. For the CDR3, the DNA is TGTGCCAGCAGCTTAGCGGGGGGCCACAATGAGCAGTTCTTC.

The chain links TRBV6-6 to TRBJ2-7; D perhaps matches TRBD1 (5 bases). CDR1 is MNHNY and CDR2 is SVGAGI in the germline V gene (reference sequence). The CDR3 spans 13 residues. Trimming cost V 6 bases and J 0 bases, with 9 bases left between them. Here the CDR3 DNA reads TGTGCCAGCAGGTGGACAAGCTCCTACGAGCAGTACTTC. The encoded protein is CASRWTSSYEQYF.

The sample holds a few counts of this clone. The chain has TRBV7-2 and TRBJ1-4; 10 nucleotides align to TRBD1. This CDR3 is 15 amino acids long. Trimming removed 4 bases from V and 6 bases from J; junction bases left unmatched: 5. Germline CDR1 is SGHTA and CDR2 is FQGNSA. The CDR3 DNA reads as TGTGCCAGCAGCTCCACCGGGACAGGGGATGAAAAACTGTTTTTT. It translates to CASSSTGTGDEKLFF. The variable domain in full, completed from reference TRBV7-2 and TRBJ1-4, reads GAGVSQSPSNKVTEKGKDVELRCDPISGHTALYWYRQSLGQGLEFLIYFQGNSAPDKSGLPSDRFSAERTGGSVSTLTIQRTQQEDSAVYLCASSSTGTGDEKLFFGSGTQLSVL.

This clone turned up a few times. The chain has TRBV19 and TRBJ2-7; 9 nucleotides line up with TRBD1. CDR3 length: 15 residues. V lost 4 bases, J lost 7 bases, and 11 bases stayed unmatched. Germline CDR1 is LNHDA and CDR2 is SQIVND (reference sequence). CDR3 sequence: CASSTNRGREGEQYF. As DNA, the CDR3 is TGTGCCAGTAGTACCAACAGGGGGCGAGAAGGGGAGCAGTACTTC.

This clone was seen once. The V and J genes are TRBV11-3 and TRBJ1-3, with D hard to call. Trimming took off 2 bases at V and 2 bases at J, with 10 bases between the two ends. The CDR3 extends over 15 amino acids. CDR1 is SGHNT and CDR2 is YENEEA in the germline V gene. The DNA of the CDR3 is TGTGCCAGCAGCTTAAGAGGGCTCCCTGGAAACACCATATATTTT. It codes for CASSLRGLPGNTIYF.

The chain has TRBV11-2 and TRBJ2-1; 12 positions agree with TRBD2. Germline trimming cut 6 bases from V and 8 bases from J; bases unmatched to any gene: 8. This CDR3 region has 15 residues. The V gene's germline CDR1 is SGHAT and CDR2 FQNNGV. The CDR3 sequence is CASSVRLAGDDEQFF. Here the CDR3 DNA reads TGTGCCAGCAGTGTGAGACTAGCGGGAGACGATGAGCAGTTCTTC. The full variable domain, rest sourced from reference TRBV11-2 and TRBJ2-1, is EAGVAQSPRYKIIEKRQSVAFWCNPISGHATLYWYQQILGQGPKLLIQFQNNGVVDDSQLPKDRFSAERLKGVDSTLKIQPAKLEDSAVYLCASSVRLAGDDEQFFGPGTRLTVL.

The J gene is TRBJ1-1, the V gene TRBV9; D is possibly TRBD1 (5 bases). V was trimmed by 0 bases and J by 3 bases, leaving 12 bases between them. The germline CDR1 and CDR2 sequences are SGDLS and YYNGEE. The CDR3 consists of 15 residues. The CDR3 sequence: CASSVVIGGDTEAFF. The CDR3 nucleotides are TGTGCCAGCAGCGTAGTCATCGGGGGAGACACTGAAGCTTTCTTT.

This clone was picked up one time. CDR3 sequence (DNA): TGTGCCATCAGTGAGGCGACAGCCTCCTACGAGCAGTACTTC. This sequence encodes CAISEATASYEQYF. The chain is built from TRBV10-3 and TRBJ2-7; possible D gene TRBD1, 5 bases. CDR1 ENHRY and CDR2 SYGVKD come from the germline V gene. This CDR3 is built from 14 residues. The V gene lost 2 bases and the J gene lost 0 bases, with 8 bases spanning the gap.

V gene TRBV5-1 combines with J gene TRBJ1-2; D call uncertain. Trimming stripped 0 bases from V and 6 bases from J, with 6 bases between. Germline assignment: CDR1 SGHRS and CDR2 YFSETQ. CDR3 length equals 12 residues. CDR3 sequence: CASSLGENGYTF. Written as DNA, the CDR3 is TGCGCCAGCAGCTTGGGAGAGAATGGCTACACCTTC.